These 24 T cell receptor beta chains came from one sample sequenced in a study of post-analysis software for immune sequencing data. Study-wide results and limits: Controls had lower frequencies than patients of about five TRBV segments, which included TRBV5-6, TRBV5-1 and TRBV20-1.

Their antigens are not known. cDNA libraries of TCR beta carried unique molecular identifiers. MiXCR, applied by TCRdb to the PCR reads, yields one record per CDR3 protein. The sample includes about 770,000 distinct CDR3 sequences, about half of them seen just once. The sequenced sample was blood. These receptors were taken from a girl between 5 and 17 years old with multiple sclerosis.

The chain is built from TRBV5-4 and TRBJ2-7; tentatively, D is TRBD1 (6 bases). Germline V gene lookup returns CDR1 SGHNT and CDR2 YYREEE (reference sequence). The V and J ends lost 2 bases and 10 bases respectively, with 22 bases between them. The CDR3 has 15 residues. CDR3 in amino acids: CASSLQQGISETQYF. CDR3 in DNA: TGTGCCAGCAGCTTACAGCAGGGGATTTCTGAAACCCAGTACTTC.

The chain has TRBV4-3 and TRBJ2-7, with 9 bases lining up with TRBD1. Germline trimming cut 2 bases from V and 4 bases from J; bases unmatched to any gene: 6. The CDR3 loop spans 15 amino acids. Germline loops: CDR1 LGHNA, CDR2 YSLEER. CDR3 nucleotide sequence: TGCGCCAGCAGCCAATTTGGACAGGGGTCTTACGAGCAGTACTTC. Residues: CASSQFGQGSYEQYF.

This clonotype has more than one count but fewer than ten. The rearrangement links TRBV27 to TRBJ2-1; no firm D call. Trimming took 0 bases from V and 1 from J, leaving 7 bases between them. The CDR3 runs to 15 residues. Germline CDR1 MNHEY, CDR2 SMNVEV (reference sequence). For the CDR3, the DNA is TGTGCCAGCAGTTTATCTCGCGAGTCCTACAATGAGCAGTTCTTC. The encoded protein is CASSLSRESYNEQFF.

V is TRBV6-5 and J is TRBJ2-1; 7 bases line up with TRBD1. Germline loops: CDR1 MNHEY, CDR2 SVGAGI. The V segment lost 6 bases and the J segment 5 bases; nucleotides outside the gene matches: 10. The CDR3 contains 15 residues. The CDR3: CASRIRQGLDNEQFF. CDR3 sequence (DNA): TGTGCCAGCAGGATCAGACAGGGTTTAGACAATGAGCAGTTCTTC.

This chain links TRBV29-1 with TRBJ2-5; D is uncertain. CDR1 SQVTM and CDR2 ANQGSEA come from the germline V gene. The CDR3 sequence is 14 residues long. The V end lost 0 bases, the J end lost 0 bases, and 8 bases lay between the germline ends. CDR3 coding DNA: TGCAGCGTTGAAGATTATGGGTACCAAGAGACCCAGTACTTC. Its translation is CSVEDYGYQETQYF.

The rearrangement joins TRBV4-1 to TRBJ2-4; D is perhaps TRBD1 (5 bases). With the DNA end fitting TRBJ2-5 better, the J assignment may be wrong. Germline CDR1 MGHRA, CDR2 YSYEKL. CDR3 length equals 14 residues. The CDR3 nucleotides are TGCGCCAGCAGCCAAGAAGGGGCGTACGAGACCCAGTACTTC. Its translation: CASSQEGAYETQYF.

This clonotype was seen a single time. The chain joins TRBV20-1 to TRBJ2-3; a weak D match, TRBD2 (6 bases). V gave up 4 bases and J gave up 0 bases, with 14 bases separating them. The CDR3 has 15 residues. CDR1 and CDR2 (germline): DFQATT, SNEGSKA (reference sequence). The chain's CDR3 is CSATREVQSTDTQYF. DNA for the CDR3: TGCAGTGCTACGAGGGAGGTCCAGAGCACAGATACGCAGTATTTT.

The rearrangement uses TRBV29-1 and TRBJ2-5; 8 nucleotides line up with TRBD2. Germline V gene lookup returns CDR1 SQVTM and CDR2 ANQGSEA. J was trimmed by 5 bases and V by 4 bases; bases with no gene match: 9. This CDR3 has 14 residues. The CDR3 sequence: CSVGSSGSRETQYF. The CDR3 region has the DNA TGCAGCGTTGGATCGAGCGGGAGCCGGGAGACCCAGTACTTC.

A few counts support this clonotype. The genes are TRBV19 and TRBJ2-1; D gene ambiguous. Per germline, CDR1 LNHDA and CDR2 SQIVND (reference sequence). V was trimmed by 3 bases and J by 1 base, leaving 13 bases between them. The CDR3 contains 16 residues. The CDR3 coding sequence is TGTGCCAGTAGTATTTTGAGCAGCTTATCCTACAATGAGCAGTTCTTC. Translation: CASSILSSLSYNEQFF.

The rearrangement joins TRBV20-1 to TRBJ2-5; 10 bases agree with TRBD2. CDR1 DFQATT and CDR2 SNEGSKA come from the germline V gene (reference sequence). With V trimmed by 1 base and J by 4 bases, 9 bases remained unmatched. The CDR3 loop spans 16 amino acids. This CDR3 reads CSARGGSGGSRETQYF. The CDR3, as DNA: TGCAGTGCTAGAGGGGGTAGCGGGGGGTCGAGAGAGACCCAGTACTTC.

This chain joins TRBV6-2 or TRBV6-3 and TRBJ2-1; D not certain. V was shortened by 0 bases and J by 4 bases, with 16 bases between the two germline ends. The CDR3 length is 17 residues. Germline-derived CDR1 and CDR2 are MNHEY and SVGEGT. The CDR3 sequence is CASSYSTDNVLYNEQFF. In DNA form, the CDR3 reads TGTGCCAGCAGTTACTCGACCGACAACGTGCTTTACAATGAGCAGTTCTTC.

This clonotype has only a few counts. The CDR3 nucleotides are TGTGCCAGCAGTTTAGGGGTGGGGCTAGTGGGCCTCGAGCAGTACTTC. It encodes CASSLGVGLVGLEQYF. The chain employs TRBV12-3 or TRBV12-4 and TRBJ2-7, with TRBD1 as a possible D gene (5 bases). The CDR3 is made up of 16 amino acids. V was cut by 1 base and J by 6 bases, with 19 bases left in between.

V is TRBV20-1 and J is TRBJ2-7, with 11 bases that match TRBD2. Germline CDR1 is DFQATT and CDR2 is SNEGSKA (reference sequence). The junction had 10 bases not matched to a gene; V was cut back by 2 bases and J by 4 bases. The length of the CDR3 is 16 residues. The CDR3 loop is CSARPDGASGRYEQYF. CDR3 bases: TGCAGTGCTAGACCGGATGGGGCTAGCGGGAGGTACGAGCAGTACTTC.

The chain joins TRBV20-1 to TRBJ2-7; either TRBD1 or TRBD2 may fit D (5 bases each). The J call could be wrong; TRBJ2-4 is a better fit for the DNA end. The CDR3 consists of 13 residues. Germline V lookup: CDR1 DFQATT, CDR2 SNEGSKA (reference sequence). The CDR3: CSASRDGQNIQYF. In DNA form, the CDR3 reads TGCAGTGCTAGTAGGGACGGGCAAAACATTCAGTACTTC.

This clonotype was counted a few times. The chain is built from TRBV15 and TRBJ2-3; D possibly corresponds to TRBD2 (6 bases). The CDR3 runs to 18 residues. From germline, CDR1 is LNHNV and CDR2 YYDKDF (reference sequence). Trimming left V 1 base short and J 0 bases short, with 17 bases between. The CDR3 DNA sequence: TGTGCCACCAGCAGAGCAGGCCCCAAGGGGACTAGCACAGATACGCAGTATTTT. Protein sequence: CATSRAGPKGTSTDTQYF. Combining the CDR3 with reference TRBV15 and TRBJ2-3 gives the whole variable domain DAMVIQNPRYQVTQFGKPVTLSCSQTLNHNVMYWYQQKSSQAPKLLFHYYDKDFNNEADTPDNFQSRRPNTSFCFLDIRSPGLGDTAMYLCATSRAGPKGTSTDTQYFGPGTRLTVL.

The chain has TRBV27 and TRBJ2-3; no reliable D call. Germline values: CDR1 MNHEY, CDR2 SMNVEV (reference sequence). The germline V and J ends were trimmed by 1 base and 4 bases, with 6 bases remaining between them. The CDR3 extends over 13 amino acids. The CDR3 loop is CASSLLTSDTQYF. Written as DNA, the CDR3 is TGTGCCAGCAGTTTATTGACCTCAGATACGCAGTATTTT.

This clonotype was counted between two and nine times. Because the CDR3's place on the DNA is in doubt, the DNA is left out and the CDR3 is given as listed by TCRdb. The chain is built from TRBV20-1 and TRBJ2-5; TRBD1 is the table's D call and was not checked against the DNA. The germline V gene has CDR1 DFQATT and CDR2 SNEGSKA (reference sequence). The CDR3 contains 14 residues when both ends are counted. The CDR3 reads CSVDWAGGTETLYF.

This chain connects TRBV28 to TRBJ2-1, with 7 bases identical to TRBD2. J lost 8 bases, V lost 3 bases, and 4 bases had no gene match. Looked up from germline, CDR1 is MDHEN and CDR2 is SYDVKM. The CDR3 extends over 13 amino acids. The CDR3 region is CASSLLGGDEQFF. The CDR3 DNA sequence: TGTGCCAGCAGTTTGCTGGGAGGGGATGAGCAGTTCTTC.

This sequence joins TRBV11-2 and TRBJ2-3; perhaps D is TRBD1 or TRBD2 (7 bases each). Germline V gene data show CDR1 as SGHAT and CDR2 as FQNNGV. V dropped 7 bases and J dropped 3 bases, with 17 bases sitting between them. The CDR3 runs to 15 residues. The CDR3 loop is CASTREGARTDTQYF. Here the CDR3 DNA reads TGTGCCAGCACCAGGGAGGGGGCGAGGACAGATACGCAGTATTTT.

This clonotype was recorded a few times. The rearrangement links TRBV20-1 to TRBJ1-2; the match to TRBD1 covers 7 bases. Germline trimming cut 0 bases from V and 3 bases from J; bases unmatched to any gene: 4. Germline CDR1 is DFQATT and CDR2 is SNEGSKA (reference sequence). This CDR3 contains 14 residues. The CDR3 DNA is TGCAGTGCTAGAGAGCCCGGGACAGACTATGGCTACACCTTC. This translates into CSAREPGTDYGYTF.

The rearrangement uses TRBV10-2 and TRBJ2-1; D gene uncertain. From germline, CDR1 is WSHSY and CDR2 SAAADI. The CDR3 contains 13 residues. V lost 8 bases to trimming and J lost 6 bases, with 14 bases between them. As DNA, the CDR3 is TGCGCCAGCGGTGGGCTAGAGATCAATGAGCAGTTCTTC. Its protein product is CASGGLEINEQFF.

This clonotype was detected a few times. The V call is TRBV29-1, the J call TRBJ1-2; D not resolved. Trimming took 6 bases from V and 8 from J, leaving 19 bases between them. The CDR3 has 13 residues. The germline CDR1 and CDR2 sequences are SQVTM and ANQGSEA. DNA for the CDR3: TGCAGCGTCGATGTCCTAGACAAAGAAGGCTACACCTTC. This translates into CSVDVLDKEGYTF.

The V call is TRBV20-1, the J call TRBJ2-4; TRBD2 matches at 9 bases. This CDR3 is built from 13 residues. Germline lookup yields CDR1 DFQATT and CDR2 SNEGSKA (reference sequence). CDR3 amino acids: CGGREGPKNIQYF. The CDR3 region has the DNA TGCGGCGGGCGGGAGGGCCCCAAAAACATTCAGTACTTC.

V usage is TRBV5-1 and J usage is TRBJ1-2, with D perhaps TRBD1 (6 bases). This CDR3 contains 15 residues. Germline CDR1 reads SGHRS; CDR2 reads YFSETQ. With 1 base removed from V and 4 bases from J, the gap between germline ends came to 14 bases. CDR3 sequence reads: CASSLTGGAVYGYTF. In DNA form, the CDR3 reads TGCGCCAGCAGCTTGACGGGGGGCGCCGTCTATGGCTACACCTTC.